The 20 T cell receptor beta chains below were found in one sample sequenced in a study of cytomegalovirus exposure and HLA in healthy donors. The table came from immunoSEQ multiplex PCR; TCRdb's copy has only in-frame clones and leaves some out. This table holds approximately 210,000 clones, almost 90% found once. Sequencing used PBMCs. The source of these receptors is a woman between 18 and 29 years old in good health and CMV-seronegative.

V usage is TRBV6-6 and J usage is TRBJ2-3; 7 bases agree with TRBD1. Germline-derived CDR1 and CDR2 are MNHNY and SVGAGI (reference sequence). The CDR3 runs 14 residues. With 4 bases clipped from V and 5 bases from J, the junction kept 6 bases outside the gene matches. CDR3 in DNA: TGTGCCAGCAGTTCCCGGGACAGAAAAGATACGCAGTATTTT. Its protein product is CASSSRDRKDTQYF.

The chain joins TRBV28 to TRBJ2-3, with TRBD1 matching over 8 bases. CDR1 is MDHEN, CDR2 SYDVKM, per germline. The V segment lost 6 bases and the J segment 2 bases; nucleotides outside the gene matches: 7. CDR3 length equals 15 residues. The DNA for the CDR3 is TGTGCCAGCAGAAGGGACAGGCATTACACAGATACGCAGTATTTT. Protein sequence: CASRRDRHYTDTQYF. Full variable domain (remainder filled in from reference TRBV28 and TRBJ2-3): DVKVTQSSRYLVKRTGEKVFLECVQDMDHENMFWYRQDPGLGLRLIYFSYDVKMKEKGDIPEGYSVSREKKERFSLILESASTNQTSMYLCASRRDRHYTDTQYFGPGTRLTVL.

This clone was observed a few times. This chain joins TRBV27 and TRBJ2-7; D is unresolved. Germline assignment: CDR1 MNHEY and CDR2 SMNVEV (reference sequence). V was cut by 5 bases and J by 4 bases, with 21 bases left in between. This CDR3 contains 16 residues. As DNA, the CDR3 is TGTGCCAGCAGTCCAGATTTAGGAGTCCAAGCGTACGAGCAGTACTTC. Its translation: CASSPDLGVQAYEQYF.

The CDR3 DNA follows: TGCGCCAGCAGCTTGGCGGTTTCTGCAACTAATGAAAAACTGTTTTTT. Protein sequence: CASSLAVSATNEKLFF. The chain recombines TRBV5-1 with TRBJ1-4; D call uncertain. The CDR3 is 16 residues long. Trimming left V 0 bases short and J 0 bases short, with 9 bases between. Germline lookup yields CDR1 SGHRS and CDR2 YFSETQ.

The J gene is TRBJ2-1, the V gene TRBV4-3, with a possible D match to TRBD2 (6 bases). The CDR3 has 15 amino acids. Germline-derived CDR1 and CDR2 are LGHNA and YSLEER. The V end lost 6 bases, the J end lost 7 bases, and 19 bases lay between the germline ends. CDR3 DNA: TGCGCCAGCAGTCGAGACGGGACTGTAAAAAATGAGCAGTTCTTC. Translated: CASSRDGTVKNEQFF.

The chain joins TRBV11-2 to TRBJ2-1; 7 nucleotides line up with TRBD2. The CDR3 loop spans 13 amino acids. The J segment lost 6 bases and the V segment lost 9 bases, leaving 8 bases of the junction unmatched. Looked up from germline, CDR1 is SGHAT and CDR2 is FQNNGV. Written as DNA, the CDR3 is TGTGCCAGTAGTGAGACTAGCACCAATGAGCAGTTCTTC. Amino acid sequence: CASSETSTNEQFF. Full variable domain (outside the CDR3, taken from reference TRBV11-2 and TRBJ2-1): EAGVAQSPRYKIIEKRQSVAFWCNPISGHATLYWYQQILGQGPKLLIQFQNNGVVDDSQLPKDRFSAERLKGVDSTLKIQPAKLEDSAVYLCASSETSTNEQFFGPGTRLTVL.

V gene TRBV5-1 combines with J gene TRBJ2-3, with TRBD2 matching over 11 bases. The CDR3 spans 14 residues. Trimming cost V 7 bases and J 2 bases; bases outside gene matches: 3. Germline V CDR1 and CDR2: SGHRS, YFSETQ. CDR3 protein: CASGTSGFTDTQYF. DNA of the CDR3: TGCGCCAGCGGGACTAGCGGATTCACAGATACGCAGTATTTT.

The rearrangement uses TRBV4-1 and TRBJ2-7, with 8 bases that match TRBD1. Germline CDR1 reads MGHRA; CDR2 reads YSYEKL. V lost 2 bases and J lost 3; bases outside the gene matches: 6. This CDR3 is 15 amino acids long. CDR3 loop: CASSQPQGGDYEQYF. CDR3 coding DNA: TGCGCCAGCAGCCAACCACAGGGGGGTGACTACGAGCAGTACTTC.

The chain has TRBV6-5 and TRBJ2-5, with 8 bases that match TRBD1. The germline CDR1 and CDR2 sequences are MNHEY and SVGAGI. This CDR3 is 12 amino acids long. V lost 6 bases to trimming and J lost 3 bases; unmatched junction nucleotides: 0. CDR3 amino acids: CASRDREETQYF. The CDR3 DNA follows: TGTGCCAGCAGGGACAGGGAAGAGACCCAGTACTTC.

The CDR3 bases are TGTGCCAGCAGTTTTTACCCGGGACAGGGGGCTGTTGGCTACACCTTC. It yields the protein CASSFYPGQGAVGYTF. V gene TRBV5-4 combines with J gene TRBJ1-2; 12 bases are shared with TRBD1. CDR3 size: 16 residues. Unmatched junction bases numbered 12, after V lost 5 bases and J lost 7 bases. The germline CDR1 and CDR2 sequences are SGHNT and YYREEE (reference sequence).

Only one count was recorded for this clone. The rearrangement uses TRBV14 and TRBJ2-3; 7 bases line up with TRBD1. CDR1 is SGHDN, CDR2 FVKESK, per germline. The ends lost 4 bases at V and 9 bases at J; junction bases unmatched: 4. The CDR3 covers 12 residues. CDR3: CASSPPGQTQYF. The CDR3 DNA reads TGTGCCAGCAGCCCTCCGGGACAGACGCAGTATTTT.

V gene TRBV28 combines with J gene TRBJ1-5; the match to TRBD1 covers 10 bases. The CDR3 sequence is 14 residues long. The germline V gene has CDR1 MDHEN and CDR2 SYDVKM. With V trimmed by 6 bases and J by 5 bases, 4 bases remained unmatched. The CDR3 reads CASRTGGAYQPQHF. DNA for the CDR3: TGTGCCAGCAGGACAGGGGGCGCTTATCAGCCCCAGCATTTT.

The gene calls are TRBV11-2 and TRBJ2-2, with a tentative D call TRBD1 (6 bases). This CDR3 spans 14 amino acids. CDR1 and CDR2 (germline): SGHAT, FQNNGV. V was trimmed by 1 base and J by 6 bases, leaving 9 bases between them. The CDR3 DNA reads as TGTGCCAGCAGCTTAGGGTCAGGGGCCGGGGAGCTGTTTTTT. Translating it yields CASSLGSGAGELFF.

The chain carries TRBV7-8 and TRBJ2-7; maybe TRBD1 (6 bases). Germline values: CDR1 SGHVS, CDR2 FQNEAQ. This CDR3 is built from 12 residues. Trimming left V 6 bases short and J 5 bases short, with 11 bases between. CDR3 sequence (DNA): TGTGCCAGCAGTGGACAGTCACACGAGCAGTACTTC. Its protein product is CASSGQSHEQYF.

The chain is built from TRBV7-2 and TRBJ2-1; 9 nucleotides line up with TRBD2. CDR1 SGHTA and CDR2 FQGNSA come from the germline V gene. The junction had 3 bases not matched to a gene; V was cut back by 3 bases and J by 6 bases. The CDR3 is 14 residues long. CDR3 region: CASSFRLAVNEQFF. In nucleotides, the CDR3 is TGTGCCAGCAGCTTTAGACTAGCGGTCAATGAGCAGTTCTTC.

The gene calls are TRBV2 and TRBJ2-7, with TRBD1 matching over 11 bases. V shed 1 base and J 4 bases; nucleotides not matched to a gene: 3. Germline CDR1 is SNHLY and CDR2 is FYNNEI. This CDR3 spans 15 amino acids. The CDR3 nucleotides are TGTGCCAGCAGTGAAGGGACAGGGGGCCTATACGAGCAGTACTTC. Amino acids: CASSEGTGGLYEQYF.

This clone has only a few counts. This sequence joins TRBV27 and TRBJ1-5; TRBD1 agrees at 9 bases. The CDR3 is 17 residues long. V trimming: 9 bases; J trimming: 0 bases; junction bases outside the gene matches: 12. Germline V gives CDR1 MNHEY, CDR2 SMNVEV (reference sequence). The CDR3 loop is CASHIKQGAHSNQPQHF. The CDR3 DNA follows: TGTGCCAGTCATATCAAACAGGGGGCGCATAGCAATCAGCCCCAGCATTTT.

V gene TRBV11-3 combines with J gene TRBJ2-7; perhaps TRBD2 as D (5 bases). Germline V gene sequence: CDR1 SGHNT, CDR2 YENEEA. The germline V and J ends were trimmed by 5 bases and 5 bases, with 19 bases remaining between them. The CDR3 sequence is 15 residues long. The CDR3 sequence is CASSLTPGDRDEQYF. The DNA of the CDR3 is TGTGCCAGCAGCCTAACCCCCGGGGATCGGGACGAGCAGTACTTC.

Comments on this clone: The sample has other DNA sequences that encode this CDR3 too. The chain employs TRBV20-1 and TRBJ1-5; possibly TRBD1 for D (6 bases). V dropped 4 bases and J dropped 7 bases, with 8 bases sitting between them. There are 11 residues in the CDR3. Germline-derived CDR1 and CDR2 are DFQATT and SNEGSKA (reference sequence). The CDR3 coding sequence is TGCAGTGCTACACAGGGCCAGCCCCAGCATTTT. Amino acids: CSATQGQPQHF.

The chain carries TRBV7-2 and TRBJ2-3; 9 bases agree with TRBD2. Germline V lookup: CDR1 SGHTA, CDR2 FQGNSA. The junction had 8 bases not matched to a gene; V was cut back by 8 bases and J by 2 bases. This CDR3 is built from 15 residues. The CDR3 spells CASSIAGEVTDTQYF. In DNA, the CDR3 is TGTGCCAGCTCAATAGCGGGGGAAGTCACAGATACGCAGTATTTT.